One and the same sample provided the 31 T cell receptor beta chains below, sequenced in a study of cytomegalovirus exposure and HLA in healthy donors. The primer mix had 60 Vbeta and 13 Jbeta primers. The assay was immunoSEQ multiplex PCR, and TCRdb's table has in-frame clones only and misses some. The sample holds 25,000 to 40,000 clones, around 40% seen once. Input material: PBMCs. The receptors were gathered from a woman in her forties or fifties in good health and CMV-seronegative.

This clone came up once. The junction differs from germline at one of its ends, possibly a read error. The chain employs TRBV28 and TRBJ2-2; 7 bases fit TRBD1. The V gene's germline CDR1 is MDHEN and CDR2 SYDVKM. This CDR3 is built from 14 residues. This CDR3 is CASSLIGQAGEPFF. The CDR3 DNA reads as TGTGCCAGCAGTTTAATTGGACAGGCCGGGGAGCCGTTTTTT. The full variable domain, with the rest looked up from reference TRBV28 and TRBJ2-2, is DVKVTQSSRYLVKRTGEKVFLECVQDMDHENMFWYRQDPGLGLRLIYFSYDVKMKEKGDIPEGYSVSREKKERFSLILESASTNQTSMYLCASSLIGQAGEPFFGEGSRLTVL.

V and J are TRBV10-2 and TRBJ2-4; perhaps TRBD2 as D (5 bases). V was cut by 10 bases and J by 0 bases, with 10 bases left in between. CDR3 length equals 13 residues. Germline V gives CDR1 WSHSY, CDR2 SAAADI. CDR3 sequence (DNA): TGCGCCACCCGGACTTTAGCCAAAAACATTCAGTACTTC. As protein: CATRTLAKNIQYF.

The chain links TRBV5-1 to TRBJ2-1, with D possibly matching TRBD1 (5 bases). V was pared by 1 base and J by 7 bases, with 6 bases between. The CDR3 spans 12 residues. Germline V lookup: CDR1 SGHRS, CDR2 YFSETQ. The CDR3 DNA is TGCGCCAGCAGCTTGAAGGGGAATGAGCAGTTCTTC. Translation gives CASSLKGNEQFF.

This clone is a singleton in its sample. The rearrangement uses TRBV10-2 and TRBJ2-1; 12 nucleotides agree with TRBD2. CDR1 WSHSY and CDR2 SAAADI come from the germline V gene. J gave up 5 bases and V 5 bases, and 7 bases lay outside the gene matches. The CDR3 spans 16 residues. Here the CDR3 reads CASSITSGGHDNEQFF. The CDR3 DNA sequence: TGCGCCAGCAGTATAACTAGCGGGGGGCACGACAATGAGCAGTTCTTC.

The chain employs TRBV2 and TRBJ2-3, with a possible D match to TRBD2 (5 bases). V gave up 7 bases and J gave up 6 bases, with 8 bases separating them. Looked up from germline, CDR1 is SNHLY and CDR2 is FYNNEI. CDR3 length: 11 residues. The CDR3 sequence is CASMSGDTQYF. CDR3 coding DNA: TGTGCCAGCATGTCGGGGGATACGCAGTATTTT.

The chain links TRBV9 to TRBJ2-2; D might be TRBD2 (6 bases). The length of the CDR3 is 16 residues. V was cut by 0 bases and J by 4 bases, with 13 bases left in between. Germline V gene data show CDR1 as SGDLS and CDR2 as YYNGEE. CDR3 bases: TGTGCCAGCAGCGTAGTTGGCAGGGAGGTCACCGGGGAGCTGTTTTTT. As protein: CASSVVGREVTGELFF.

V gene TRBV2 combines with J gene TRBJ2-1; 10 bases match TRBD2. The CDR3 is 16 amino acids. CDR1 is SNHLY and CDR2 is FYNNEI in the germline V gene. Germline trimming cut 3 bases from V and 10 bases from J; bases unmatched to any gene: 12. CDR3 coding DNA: TGTGCCAGCAGTGAGGGACTAGCGAAGGGGCTAGGGGAGCAGTTCTTC. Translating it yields CASSEGLAKGLGEQFF.

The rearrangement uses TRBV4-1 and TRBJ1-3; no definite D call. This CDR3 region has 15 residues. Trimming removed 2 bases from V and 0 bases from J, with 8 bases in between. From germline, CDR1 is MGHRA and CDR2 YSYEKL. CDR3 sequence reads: CASSQSQSSGNTIYF. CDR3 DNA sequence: TGCGCCAGCAGCCAATCACAGAGCTCTGGAAACACCATATATTTT.

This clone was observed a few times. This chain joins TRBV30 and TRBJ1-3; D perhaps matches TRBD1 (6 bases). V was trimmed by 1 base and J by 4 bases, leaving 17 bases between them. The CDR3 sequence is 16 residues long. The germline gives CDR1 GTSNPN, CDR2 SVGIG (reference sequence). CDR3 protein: CAWSEDLGGLGNTIYF. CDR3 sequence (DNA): TGTGCCTGGAGTGAAGATTTGGGGGGGCTCGGAAACACCATATATTTT.

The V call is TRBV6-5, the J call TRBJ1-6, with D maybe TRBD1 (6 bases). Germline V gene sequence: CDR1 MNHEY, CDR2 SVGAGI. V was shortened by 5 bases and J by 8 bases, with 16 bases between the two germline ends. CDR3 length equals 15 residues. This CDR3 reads CASSGTGGGDSPLHF. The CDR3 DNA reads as TGTGCCAGCAGTGGAACGGGAGGGGGGGATTCACCCCTCCACTTT.

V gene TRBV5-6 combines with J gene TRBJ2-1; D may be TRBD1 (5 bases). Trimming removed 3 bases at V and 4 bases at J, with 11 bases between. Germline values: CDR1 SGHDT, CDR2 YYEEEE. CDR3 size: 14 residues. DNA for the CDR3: TGTGCCAGCAGCTACAAGACAGTTTACAATGAGCAGTTCTTC. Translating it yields CASSYKTVYNEQFF. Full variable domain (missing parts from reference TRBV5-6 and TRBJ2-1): DAGVTQSPTHLIKTRGQQVTLRCSPKSGHDTVSWYQQALGQGPQFIFQYYEEEERQRGNFPDRFSGHQFPNYSSELNVNALLLGDSALYLCASSYKTVYNEQFFGPGTRLTVL.

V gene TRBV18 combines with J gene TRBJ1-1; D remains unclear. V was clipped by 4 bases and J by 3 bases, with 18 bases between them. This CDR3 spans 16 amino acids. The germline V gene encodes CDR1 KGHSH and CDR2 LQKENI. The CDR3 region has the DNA TGTGCCAGCTCACGTAGCGGGGAGGGAAGGTACACTGAAGCTTTCTTT. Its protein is CASSRSGEGRYTEAFF. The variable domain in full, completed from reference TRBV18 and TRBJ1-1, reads NAGVMQNPRHLVRRRGQEARLRCSPMKGHSHVYWYRQLPEEGLKFMVYLQKENIIDESGMPKERFSAEFPKEGPSILRIQQVVRGDSAAYFCASSRSGEGRYTEAFFGQGTRLTVV.

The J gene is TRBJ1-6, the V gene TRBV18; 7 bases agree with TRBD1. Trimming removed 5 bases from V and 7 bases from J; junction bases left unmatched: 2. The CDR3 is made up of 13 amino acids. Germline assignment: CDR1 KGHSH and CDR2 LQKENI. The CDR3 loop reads CASSWDSNSPLHF. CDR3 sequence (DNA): TGTGCCAGCTCATGGGACAGCAATTCACCCCTCCACTTT.

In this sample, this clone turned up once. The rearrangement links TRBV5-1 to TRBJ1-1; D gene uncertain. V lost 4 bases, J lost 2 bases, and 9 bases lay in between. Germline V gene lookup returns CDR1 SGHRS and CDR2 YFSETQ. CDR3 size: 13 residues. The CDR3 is CASSKELNTEAFF. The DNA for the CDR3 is TGCGCCAGCAGCAAGGAGTTAAACACTGAAGCTTTCTTT. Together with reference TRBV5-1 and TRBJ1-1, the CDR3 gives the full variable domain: KAGVTQTPRYLIKTRGQQVTLSCSPISGHRSVSWYQQTPGQGLQFLFEYFSETQRNKGNFPGRFSGRQFSNSRSEMNVSTLELGDSALYLCASSKELNTEAFFGQGTRLTVV.

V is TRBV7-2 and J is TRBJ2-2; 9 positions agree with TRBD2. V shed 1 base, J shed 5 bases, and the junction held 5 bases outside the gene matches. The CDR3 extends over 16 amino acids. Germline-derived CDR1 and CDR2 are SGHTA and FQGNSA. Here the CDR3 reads CASSLVASGETGELFF. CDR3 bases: TGTGCCAGCAGCTTAGTGGCTAGCGGGGAGACCGGGGAGCTGTTTTTT.

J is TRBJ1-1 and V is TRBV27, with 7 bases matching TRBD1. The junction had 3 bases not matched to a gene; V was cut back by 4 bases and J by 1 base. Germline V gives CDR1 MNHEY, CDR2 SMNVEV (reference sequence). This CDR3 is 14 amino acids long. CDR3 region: CASSSRTGNTEAFF. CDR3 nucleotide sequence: TGTGCCAGCAGTTCCCGGACAGGGAACACTGAAGCTTTCTTT.

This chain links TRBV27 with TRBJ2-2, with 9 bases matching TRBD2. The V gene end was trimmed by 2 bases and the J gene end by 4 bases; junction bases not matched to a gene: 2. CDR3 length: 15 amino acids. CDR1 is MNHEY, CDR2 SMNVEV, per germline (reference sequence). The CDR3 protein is CASSLVRGGTGELFF. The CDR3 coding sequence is TGTGCCAGCAGTTTAGTGCGGGGGGGCACCGGGGAGCTGTTTTTT.

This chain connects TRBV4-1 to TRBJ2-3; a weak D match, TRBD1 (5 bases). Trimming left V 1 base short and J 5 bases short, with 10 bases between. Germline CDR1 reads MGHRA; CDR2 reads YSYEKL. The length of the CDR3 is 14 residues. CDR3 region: CASSQGRRGDTQYF. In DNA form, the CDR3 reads TGCGCCAGCAGCCAAGGGAGAAGGGGAGATACGCAGTATTTT.

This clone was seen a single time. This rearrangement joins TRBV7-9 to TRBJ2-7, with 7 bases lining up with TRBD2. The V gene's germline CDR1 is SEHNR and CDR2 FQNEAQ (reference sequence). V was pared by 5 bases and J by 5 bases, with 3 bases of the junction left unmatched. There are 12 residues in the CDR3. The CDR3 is CASSKGGNEQYF. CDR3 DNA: TGTGCCAGCAGCAAGGGAGGGAACGAGCAGTACTTC.

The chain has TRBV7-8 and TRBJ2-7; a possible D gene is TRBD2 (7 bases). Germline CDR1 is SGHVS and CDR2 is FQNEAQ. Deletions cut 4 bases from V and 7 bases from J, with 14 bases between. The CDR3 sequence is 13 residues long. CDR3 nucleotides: TGTGCCAGCAGCTACGGGGGGCCGGGGGAGCAGTACTTC. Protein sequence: CASSYGGPGEQYF.

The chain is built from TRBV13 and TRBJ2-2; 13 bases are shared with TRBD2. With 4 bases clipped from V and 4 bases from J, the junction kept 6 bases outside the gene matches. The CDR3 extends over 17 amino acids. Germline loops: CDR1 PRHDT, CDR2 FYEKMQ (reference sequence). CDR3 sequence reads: CASSSLGLAGPTGELFF. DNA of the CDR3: TGTGCCAGCAGCTCCCTGGGACTAGCGGGACCCACCGGGGAGCTGTTTTTT. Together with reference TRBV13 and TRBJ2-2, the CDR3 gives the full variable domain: AAGVIQSPRHLIKEKRETATLKCYPIPRHDTVYWYQQGPGQDPQFLISFYEKMQSDKGSIPDRFSAQQFSDYHSELNMSSLELGDSALYFCASSSLGLAGPTGELFFGEGSRLTVL.

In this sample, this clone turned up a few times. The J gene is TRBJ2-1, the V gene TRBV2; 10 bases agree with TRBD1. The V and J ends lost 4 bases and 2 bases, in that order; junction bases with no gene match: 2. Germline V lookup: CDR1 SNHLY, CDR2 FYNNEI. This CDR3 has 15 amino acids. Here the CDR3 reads CASSGTGGPYNEQFF. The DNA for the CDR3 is TGTGCCAGCAGTGGGACAGGGGGGCCCTACAATGAGCAGTTCTTC.

The CDR3 DNA reads TGTGCCAGCAGTTTCGGTTCGTCCCTAGGGGGACTAGCGGCCGAGCAGTACTTC. It specifies CASSFGSSLGGLAAEQYF. The V call is TRBV28, the J call TRBJ2-7; 11 bases agree with TRBD2. V gave up 3 bases and J gave up 6 bases; unmatched junction bases: 16. The CDR3 loop spans 18 amino acids. Germline lookup yields CDR1 MDHEN and CDR2 SYDVKM.

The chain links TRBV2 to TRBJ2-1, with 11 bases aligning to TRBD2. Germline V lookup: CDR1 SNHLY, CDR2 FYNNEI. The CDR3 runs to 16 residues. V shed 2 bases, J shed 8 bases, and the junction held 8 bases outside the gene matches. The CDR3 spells CASSETYSGGADEQFF. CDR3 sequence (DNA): TGTGCCAGCAGTGAAACGTATAGCGGGGGGGCGGATGAGCAGTTCTTC. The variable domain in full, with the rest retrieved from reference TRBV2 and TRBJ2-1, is EPEVTQTPSHQVTQMGQEVILRCVPISNHLYFYWYRQILGQKVEFLVSFYNNEISEKSEIFDDQFSVERPDGSNFTLKIRSTKLEDSAMYFCASSETYSGGADEQFFGPGTRLTVL.

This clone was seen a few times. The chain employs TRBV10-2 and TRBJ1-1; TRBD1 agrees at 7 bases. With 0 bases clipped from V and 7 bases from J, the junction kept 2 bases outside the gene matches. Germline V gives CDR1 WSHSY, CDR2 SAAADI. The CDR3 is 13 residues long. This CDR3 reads CASSESGGREAFF. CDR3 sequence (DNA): TGCGCCAGCAGTGAGTCAGGGGGCCGTGAAGCTTTCTTT.

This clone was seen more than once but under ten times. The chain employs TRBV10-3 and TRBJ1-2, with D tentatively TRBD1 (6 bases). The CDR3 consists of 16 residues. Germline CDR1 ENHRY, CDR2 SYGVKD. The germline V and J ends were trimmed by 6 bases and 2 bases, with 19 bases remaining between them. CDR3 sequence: CAISPSGGRGNYGYTF. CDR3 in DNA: TGTGCCATCAGCCCAAGCGGGGGCCGAGGCAACTATGGCTACACCTTC.

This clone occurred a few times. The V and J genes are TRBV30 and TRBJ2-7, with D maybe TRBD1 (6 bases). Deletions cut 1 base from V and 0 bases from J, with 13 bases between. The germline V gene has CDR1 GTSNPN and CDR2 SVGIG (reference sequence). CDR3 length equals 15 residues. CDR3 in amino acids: CAWSGKQGTSYEQYF. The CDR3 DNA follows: TGTGCCTGGAGTGGGAAGCAGGGGACCTCCTACGAGCAGTACTTC. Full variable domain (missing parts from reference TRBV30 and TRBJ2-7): SQTIHQWPATLVQPVGSPLSLECTVEGTSNPNLYWYRQAAGRGLQLLFYSVGIGQISSEVPQNLSASRPQDRQFILSSKKLLLSDSGFYLCAWSGKQGTSYEQYFGPGTRLTVT.

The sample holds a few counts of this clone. In nucleotides, the CDR3 is TGTGCCAGCAGCGTTCGAGGGGACAGTTCCACTGAAGCTTTCTTT. This sequence encodes CASSVRGDSSTEAFF. This chain joins TRBV7-3 and TRBJ1-1; 7 bases are shared with TRBD1. Germline-derived CDR1 and CDR2 are SGHTA and FQGTGA. Losses at the gene ends were 5 bases for V and 4 bases for J; bases not matched to a gene: 10. CDR3 length: 15 residues.

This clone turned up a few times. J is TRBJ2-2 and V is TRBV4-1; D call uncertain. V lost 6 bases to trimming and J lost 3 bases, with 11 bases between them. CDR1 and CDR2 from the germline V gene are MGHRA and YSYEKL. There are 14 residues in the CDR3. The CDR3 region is CASSRGRDTGELFF. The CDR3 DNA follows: TGCGCCAGCAGTCGTGGTAGAGACACCGGGGAGCTGTTTTTT.

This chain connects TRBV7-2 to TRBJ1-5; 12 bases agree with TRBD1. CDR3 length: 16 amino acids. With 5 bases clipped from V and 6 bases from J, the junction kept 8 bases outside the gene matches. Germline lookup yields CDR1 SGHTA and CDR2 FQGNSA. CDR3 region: CASSPWGQGASQPQHF. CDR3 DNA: TGTGCCAGCAGCCCCTGGGGACAGGGGGCGTCTCAGCCCCAGCATTTT. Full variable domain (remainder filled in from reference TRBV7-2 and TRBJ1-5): GAGVSQSPSNKVTEKGKDVELRCDPISGHTALYWYRQSLGQGLEFLIYFQGNSAPDKSGLPSDRFSAERTGGSVSTLTIQRTQQEDSAVYLCASSPWGQGASQPQHFGDGTRLSIL.

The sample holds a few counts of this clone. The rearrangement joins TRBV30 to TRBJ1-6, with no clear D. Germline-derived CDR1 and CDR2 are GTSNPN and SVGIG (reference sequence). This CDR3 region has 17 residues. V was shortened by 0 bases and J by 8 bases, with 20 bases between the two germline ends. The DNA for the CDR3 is TGTGCCTGGAGTGTTCGAGACGGTCAACGGGGTTATTCACCCCTCCACTTT. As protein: CAWSVRDGQRGYSPLHF.